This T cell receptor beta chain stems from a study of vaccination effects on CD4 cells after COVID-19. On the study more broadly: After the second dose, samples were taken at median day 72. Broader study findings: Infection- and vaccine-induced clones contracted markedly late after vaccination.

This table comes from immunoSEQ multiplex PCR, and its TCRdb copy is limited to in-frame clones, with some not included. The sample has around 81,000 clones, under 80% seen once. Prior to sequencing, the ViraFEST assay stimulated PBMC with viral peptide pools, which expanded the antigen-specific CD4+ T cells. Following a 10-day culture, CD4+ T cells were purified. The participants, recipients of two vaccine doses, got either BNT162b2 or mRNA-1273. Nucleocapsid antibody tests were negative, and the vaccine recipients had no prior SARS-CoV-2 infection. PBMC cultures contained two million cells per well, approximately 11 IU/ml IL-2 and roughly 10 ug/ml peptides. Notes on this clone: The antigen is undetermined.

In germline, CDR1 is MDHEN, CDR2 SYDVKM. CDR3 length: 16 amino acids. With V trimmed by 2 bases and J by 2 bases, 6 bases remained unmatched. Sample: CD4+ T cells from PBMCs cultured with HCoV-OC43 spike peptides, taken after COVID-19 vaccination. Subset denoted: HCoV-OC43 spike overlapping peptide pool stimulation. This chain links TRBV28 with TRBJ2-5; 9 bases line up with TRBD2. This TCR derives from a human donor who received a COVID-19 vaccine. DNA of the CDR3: TGTGCCAGCAGTTTACACGCGGGGGGGAATCAAGAGACCCAGTACTTC. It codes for CASSLHAGGNQETQYF. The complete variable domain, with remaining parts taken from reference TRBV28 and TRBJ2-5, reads DVKVTQSSRYLVKRTGEKVFLECVQDMDHENMFWYRQDPGLGLRLIYFSYDVKMKEKGDIPEGYSVSREKKERFSLILESASTNQTSMYLCASSLHAGGNQETQYFGPGTRLLVL.